One and the same sample provided the 17 T cell receptor beta chains below, sequenced in a study of technical replicates of blood from several donors (dated by TCRdb to about 2017). Library generation was performed with the immunoSEQ multiplex PCR assay. TCRdb retrieved this table from immuneACCESS and kept in-frame rearrangements only. Not all clones are present; in checked studies, unresolved V genes account for under half, and no reason is known for the remainder. This sample is represented by tens of thousands of clones; approximately 92% of them were singletons. The ten largest make up 0.25% of the sample. The source material was T cells isolated from PBMCs. All receptors derive from a human donor in good health.

The V and J genes are TRBV7-6 and TRBJ2-2, with TRBD1 matching over 7 bases. V dropped 6 bases and J dropped 9; count of bases not matched to a gene: 7. Per the germline V gene, CDR1 is SGHVS and CDR2 is FNYEAQ. The CDR3 sequence is 13 residues long. The CDR3 region has the DNA TGTGCCAGCAGAAAGACAGGGAATTGGGAGCTGTTTTTT. Translating gives CASRKTGNWELFF.

The V and J genes are TRBV6-5 and TRBJ1-6; D is perhaps TRBD1 (6 bases). V gave up 2 bases and J gave up 9 bases, with 11 bases separating them. The germline gives CDR1 MNHEY, CDR2 SVGAGI. The CDR3 extends over 14 amino acids. The CDR3 nucleotides are TGTGCCAGCAGTTACGTCAGGGGTGGTTCACCCCTCCACTTT. This gives the protein CASSYVRGGSPLHF.

The V gene is TRBV10-3, the J gene TRBJ2-6, with 7 bases matching TRBD1. CDR1 is ENHRY and CDR2 is SYGVKD in the germline V gene. Trimming removed 6 bases from V and 2 bases from J; junction bases left unmatched: 4. This CDR3 has 15 amino acids. The CDR3 region is CAISLTGTGANVLTF. In DNA, the CDR3 is TGTGCCATCAGCCTGACAGGGACTGGGGCCAACGTCCTGACTTTC.

The chain recombines TRBV5-6 with TRBJ1-2, with 12 positions matching TRBD1. V shed 4 bases and J 4 bases; nucleotides not matched to a gene: 14. CDR3 length: 18 residues. CDR1 is SGHDT and CDR2 is YYEEEE in the germline V gene. The CDR3 loop is CASSATGTGGFLGYGYTF. The CDR3, as DNA: TGTGCCAGCAGCGCCACCGGGACAGGGGGCTTCTTGGGCTATGGCTACACCTTC.

The chain recombines TRBV6-5 with TRBJ1-2; 11 bases align to TRBD1. The V gene's germline CDR1 is MNHEY and CDR2 SVGAGI. The CDR3 has 13 residues. V lost 5 bases and J lost 8; bases outside the gene matches: 4. CDR3 protein: CASSGQGAFGYTF. Here the CDR3 DNA reads TGTGCCAGCAGTGGACAGGGGGCGTTCGGCTACACCTTC.

This chain links TRBV6-1 with TRBJ2-7; D possibly corresponds to TRBD1 (6 bases). Germline CDR1 and CDR2: MNHNS and SASEGT. Trimming removed 2 bases from V and 7 bases from J, with 15 bases in between. This CDR3 region has 14 residues. CDR3 bases: TGTGCCAGCAGTGAACAGGGGTTGGTGGGGGAGCAGTACTTC. This gives the protein CASSEQGLVGEQYF.

The V and J genes are TRBV5-1 and TRBJ2-3; D unclear. The CDR3 runs to 12 residues. Trimming took off 2 bases at V and 3 bases at J, with 4 bases between the two ends. Germline V gives CDR1 SGHRS, CDR2 YFSETQ. CDR3 loop: CASSLSTDTQYF. The CDR3 coding sequence is TGCGCCAGCAGCTTATCAACAGATACGCAGTATTTT. Together with reference TRBV5-1 and TRBJ2-3, the CDR3 gives the full variable domain: KAGVTQTPRYLIKTRGQQVTLSCSPISGHRSVSWYQQTPGQGLQFLFEYFSETQRNKGNFPGRFSGRQFSNSRSEMNVSTLELGDSALYLCASSLSTDTQYFGPGTRLTVL.

The chain recombines TRBV6-1 with TRBJ1-1; TRBD1 might be the D (5 bases). Germline V lookup: CDR1 MNHNS, CDR2 SASEGT. The V end lost 5 bases, the J end lost 3 bases, and 13 bases lay between the germline ends. This CDR3 spans 14 amino acids. As DNA, the CDR3 is TGTGCCAGCAGTTTTAGCGGACAAGACACTGAAGCTTTCTTT. Its translation is CASSFSGQDTEAFF.

This sequence joins TRBV7-9 and TRBJ2-7, with a possible D match to TRBD1 (6 bases). CDR3 size: 15 residues. The germline V gene has CDR1 SEHNR and CDR2 FQNEAQ (reference sequence). Trimming took 3 bases from V and 3 from J, leaving 15 bases between them. The CDR3: CASSFGRGYNYEQYF. The CDR3 DNA follows: TGTGCCAGCAGCTTCGGCAGGGGATATAACTACGAGCAGTACTTC.

This clone came up once. The chain has TRBV4-2 and TRBJ2-6, with a tentative D call TRBD1 (5 bases). V was trimmed by 1 base and J by 1 base, leaving 11 bases between them. Germline-derived CDR1 and CDR2 are LGHNA and YNFKEQ. The CDR3 extends over 17 amino acids. The CDR3 loop is CASSQVSAGSGANVLTF. The CDR3 DNA sequence: TGTGCCAGCAGCCAAGTGTCGGCAGGGTCTGGGGCCAACGTCCTGACTTTC.

The chain has TRBV4-2 and TRBJ1-4; 8 bases map to TRBD1. This CDR3 contains 15 residues. V lost 0 bases, J lost 6 bases, and 3 bases stayed unmatched. The V gene's germline CDR1 is LGHNA and CDR2 YNFKEQ. The CDR3 spells CASSQEDRAYEKLFF. In DNA form, the CDR3 reads TGTGCCAGCAGCCAAGAGGACAGGGCCTATGAAAAACTGTTTTTT.

This chain connects TRBV5-4 to TRBJ1-2; possibly TRBD1 for D (5 bases). This CDR3 is built from 15 residues. V was clipped by 4 bases and J by 8 bases, with 21 bases between them. From germline, CDR1 is SGHNT and CDR2 YYREEE (reference sequence). The CDR3 DNA sequence: TGTGCCAGCAGCCCGTGGAGGCAGGGAGGAGGAGGCTACACCTTC. This translates into CASSPWRQGGGGYTF.

This clone was seen more than once but under ten times. This chain uses TRBV29-1 with TRBJ1-2; no definite D call. Per germline, CDR1 SQVTM and CDR2 ANQGSEA. V lost 3 bases to trimming and J lost 1 base, with 9 bases between them. This CDR3 has 13 amino acids. The CDR3 DNA reads as TGCAGCGTTGACGCTCCCGGTAACTATGGCTACACCTTC. Translated, it gives CSVDAPGNYGYTF.

This sequence joins TRBV30 and TRBJ2-3; 10 bases match TRBD1. Germline trimming cut 0 bases from V and 1 base from J; bases unmatched to any gene: 1. CDR3 length: 15 residues. Germline V CDR1 and CDR2: GTSNPN, SVGIG (reference sequence). The CDR3: CAWSVGTGGTDTQYF. CDR3 DNA sequence: TGTGCCTGGAGTGTAGGGACAGGGGGCACAGATACGCAGTATTTT.

This clone was observed a few times. The chain uses TRBV29-1 and TRBJ1-1, with D uncertain. Germline values: CDR1 SQVTM, CDR2 ANQGSEA. Trimming cost V 4 bases and J 0 bases, with 6 bases left between them. The CDR3 extends over 12 amino acids. The DNA of the CDR3 is TGCAGCGTTGTATACTTGAACACTGAAGCTTTCTTT. Translating it yields CSVVYLNTEAFF.

The chain joins TRBV7-6 to TRBJ2-1; weak D call: TRBD2 (5 bases). The V end lost 5 bases, the J end lost 0 bases, and 11 bases lay between the germline ends. The CDR3 runs 15 residues. In germline, CDR1 is SGHVS, CDR2 FNYEAQ. Written as DNA, the CDR3 is TGTGCCAGCAGCCATAGCGTAAGCTCCTACAATGAGCAGTTCTTC. Amino acid sequence: CASSHSVSSYNEQFF.

The chain joins TRBV7-8 to TRBJ2-4; the match to TRBD1 covers 7 bases. This CDR3 spans 20 amino acids. V gave up 5 bases and J gave up 3 bases; unmatched junction bases: 22. Per germline, CDR1 SGHVS and CDR2 FQNEAQ. In nucleotides, the CDR3 is TGTGCCAGCAGCCAAAAACCCCCACGACAGGGTATAATCCTCAAAAACATTCAGTACTTC. As protein: CASSQKPPRQGIILKNIQYF.